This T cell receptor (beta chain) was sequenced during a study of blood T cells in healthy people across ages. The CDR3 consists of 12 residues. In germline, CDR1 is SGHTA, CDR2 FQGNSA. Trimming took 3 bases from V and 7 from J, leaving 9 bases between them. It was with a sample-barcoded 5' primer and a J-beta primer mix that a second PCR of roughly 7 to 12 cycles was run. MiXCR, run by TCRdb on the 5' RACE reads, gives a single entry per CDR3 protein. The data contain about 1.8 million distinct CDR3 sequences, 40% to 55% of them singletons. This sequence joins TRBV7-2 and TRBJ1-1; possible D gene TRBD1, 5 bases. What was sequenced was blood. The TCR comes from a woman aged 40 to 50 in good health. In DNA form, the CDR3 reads TGTGCCAGCAGCTTCGTTGGGGGTGAAGCTTTCTTT. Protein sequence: CASSFVGGEAFF.